The present T cell receptor (beta chain) was sequenced within a study of shared clonotypes between healthy human individuals. Trimming removed 3 bases from V and 8 bases from J, with 10 bases in between. The CDR3 spans 12 residues. Germline V gives CDR1 MDHEN, CDR2 SYDVKM. CD45RO-negative, CCR7-selected cells formed the naive CD8 fraction, which excluded terminally differentiated effector memory CD45RA+ cells. The authors split each subset's genomic DNA evenly across several immunoSEQ plates. Sequencing was performed with immunoSEQ multiplex PCR; in TCRdb, only in-frame clones are kept and a portion is missing. This sample has millions of clones, with about 94% found just once. This clone has only one observation.

The sequenced sample consisted of naive CD8+ T cells sorted from blood. This TCR was sampled from a man between 18 and 35 years old in good health. The chain couples TRBV28 to TRBJ1-1, with a possible D match to TRBD1 (5 bases). The CDR3 nucleotides read TGTGCCAGCAGTTTTGTCAGGGAGGAAGCTTTCTTT. This sequence encodes CASSFVREEAFF. The full variable domain, in which reference TRBV28 and TRBJ1-1 provide the parts outside the CDR3, is DVKVTQSSRYLVKRTGEKVFLECVQDMDHENMFWYRQDPGLGLRLIYFSYDVKMKEKGDIPEGYSVSREKKERFSLILESASTNQTSMYLCASSFVREEAFFGQGTRLTVV.